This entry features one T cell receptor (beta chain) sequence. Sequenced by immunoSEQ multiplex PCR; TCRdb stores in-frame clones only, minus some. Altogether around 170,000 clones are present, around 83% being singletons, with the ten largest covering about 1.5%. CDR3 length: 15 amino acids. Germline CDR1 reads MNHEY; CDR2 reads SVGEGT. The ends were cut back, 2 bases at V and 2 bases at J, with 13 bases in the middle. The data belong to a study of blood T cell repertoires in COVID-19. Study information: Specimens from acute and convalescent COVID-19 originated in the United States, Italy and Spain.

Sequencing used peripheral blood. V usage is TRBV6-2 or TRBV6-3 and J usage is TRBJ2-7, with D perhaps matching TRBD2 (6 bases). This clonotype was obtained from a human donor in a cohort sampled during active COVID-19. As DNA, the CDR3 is TGTGCCAGCAGTTACCTAGCGCCGAATCCCTACGAGCAGTACTTC. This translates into CASSYLAPNPYEQYF.